Shown below are 7 T cell receptor beta chains from a single sample sequenced in a study of T cells in Graves' hyperthyroidism and ophthalmopathy. The investigators amplified TCR beta CDR3 regions from RNA transcripts. The TCR CDR3 was amplified in a first-round RT-PCR using the HTBI primer set. One entry per CDR3 protein results from TCRdb running MiXCR on the multiplex PCR reads. In the table there are approximately 400,000 distinct CDR3 sequences, 14% to 15% of which are singletons. Sequencing was performed on blood. The receptors were sampled from a woman aged 25 to 39 with Graves' hyperthyroidism.

This clonotype was detected many times. The chain recombines TRBV7-9 with TRBJ2-1, with D uncertain. The CDR3 consists of 15 residues. The V end lost 5 bases, the J end lost 7 bases, and 18 bases lay between the germline ends. Germline CDR1 and CDR2: SEHNR and FQNEAQ (reference sequence). As DNA, the CDR3 is TGTGCCAGCAGCCGAACCGACACGACGCGGAATGAGCAGTTCTTC. This gives the protein CASSRTDTTRNEQFF. The full variable domain, rest sourced from reference TRBV7-9 and TRBJ2-1, is DTGVSQNPRHKITKRGQNVTFRCDPISEHNRLYWYRQTLGQGPEFLTYFQNEAQLEKSRLLSDRFSAERPKGSFSTLEIQRTEQGDSAMYLCASSRTDTTRNEQFFGPGTRLTVL.

V usage is TRBV29-1 and J usage is TRBJ2-7; 9 nucleotides line up with TRBD1. Losses at the gene ends were 7 bases for V and 1 base for J; bases not matched to a gene: 5. The CDR3 has 13 residues. Germline values: CDR1 SQVTM, CDR2 ANQGSEA. The CDR3 loop is CSGGTGISYEQYF. The CDR3 DNA sequence: TGCAGCGGAGGGACAGGGATTTCCTACGAGCAGTACTTC.

In DNA, the CDR3 is TGTGCCAGCAGCCCGACAGGGAACAGAAACACCATATATTTT. It yields the protein CASSPTGNRNTIYF. This sequence joins TRBV3-1 and TRBJ1-3, with 7 bases aligning to TRBD1. The germline gives CDR1 LGHDT, CDR2 YNNKEL (reference sequence). The CDR3 spans 14 residues. The trim removed 4 bases at V and 5 bases at J, leaving 5 bases unmatched.

This clonotype was recorded a few times. The V and J genes are TRBV20-1 and TRBJ1-5; no firm D call. With 5 bases removed from V and 5 bases from J, the gap between germline ends came to 10 bases. Germline V gene sequence: CDR1 DFQATT, CDR2 SNEGSKA (reference sequence). CDR3 length equals 12 residues. CDR3: CSAFDGHQPQHF. CDR3 bases: TGCAGTGCTTTCGATGGTCATCAGCCCCAGCATTTT.

Many counts were recorded for this clonotype. J is TRBJ1-5 and V is TRBV2, with D unclear. V was clipped by 6 bases and J by 2 bases, with 5 bases between them. Germline CDR1 SNHLY, CDR2 FYNNEI. This CDR3 region has 12 residues. This CDR3 is CASREGNQPQHF. The CDR3 DNA reads as TGTGCCAGCAGGGAGGGCAATCAGCCCCAGCATTTT.

This clonotype was counted many times. The chain employs TRBV7-9 and TRBJ2-3; D is perhaps TRBD1 (7 bases). Germline CDR1 is SEHNR and CDR2 is FQNEAQ (reference sequence). V was cut by 5 bases and J by 4 bases, with 22 bases left in between. The CDR3 runs to 17 residues. CDR3 protein: CASSPYRAGGSADTQYF. The CDR3 nucleotides are TGTGCCAGCAGCCCCTATAGGGCAGGGGGGTCCGCAGATACGCAGTATTTT.

This clonotype was detected only a few times. This chain connects TRBV9 to TRBJ2-2; 8 positions match TRBD1. This CDR3 is 16 amino acids long. Germline V lookup: CDR1 SGDLS, CDR2 YYNGEE. V lost 0 bases to trimming and J lost 5 bases; unmatched junction nucleotides: 6. The CDR3 DNA sequence: TGTGCCAGCAGCGTAGACGGACAGGGCAGGACCGGGGAGCTGTTTTTT. It codes for CASSVDGQGRTGELFF.